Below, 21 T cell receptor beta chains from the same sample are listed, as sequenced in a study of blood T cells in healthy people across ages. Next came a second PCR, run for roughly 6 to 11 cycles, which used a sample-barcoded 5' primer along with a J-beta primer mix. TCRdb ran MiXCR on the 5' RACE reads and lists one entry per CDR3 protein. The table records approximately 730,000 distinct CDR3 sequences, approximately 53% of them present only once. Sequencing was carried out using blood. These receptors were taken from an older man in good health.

In nucleotides, the CDR3 is TGTGCCAGCAGCCCTCGGACAAACTACCAAGAGACCCAGTACTTC. This encodes CASSPRTNYQETQYF. The chain joins TRBV7-9 to TRBJ2-5, with TRBD1 as a possible D gene (5 bases). The length of the CDR3 is 15 residues. Trimming removed 5 bases at V and 0 bases at J, with 13 bases between. Germline CDR1 reads SEHNR; CDR2 reads FQNEAQ (reference sequence). The full variable domain, in which reference TRBV7-9 and TRBJ2-5 provide the parts outside the CDR3, is DTGVSQNPRHKITKRGQNVTFRCDPISEHNRLYWYRQTLGQGPEFLTYFQNEAQLEKSRLLSDRFSAERPKGSFSTLEIQRTEQGDSAMYLCASSPRTNYQETQYFGPGTRLLVL.

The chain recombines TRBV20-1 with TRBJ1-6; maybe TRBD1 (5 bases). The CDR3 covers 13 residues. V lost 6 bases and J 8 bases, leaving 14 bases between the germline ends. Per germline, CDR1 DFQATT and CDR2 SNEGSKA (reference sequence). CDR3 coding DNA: TGCAGTGCCGCCATAGGGGAATATTCACCCCTCCACTTT. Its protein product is CSAAIGEYSPLHF.

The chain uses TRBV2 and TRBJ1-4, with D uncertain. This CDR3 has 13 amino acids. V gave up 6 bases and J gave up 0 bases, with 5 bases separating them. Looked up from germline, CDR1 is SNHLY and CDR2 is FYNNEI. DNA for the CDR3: TGTGCCAGCAGGAGCCCAACTAATGAAAAACTGTTTTTT. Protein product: CASRSPTNEKLFF. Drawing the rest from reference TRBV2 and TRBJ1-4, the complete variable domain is EPEVTQTPSHQVTQMGQEVILRCVPISNHLYFYWYRQILGQKVEFLVSFYNNEISEKSEIFDDQFSVERPDGSNFTLKIRSTKLEDSAMYFCASRSPTNEKLFFGSGTQLSVL.

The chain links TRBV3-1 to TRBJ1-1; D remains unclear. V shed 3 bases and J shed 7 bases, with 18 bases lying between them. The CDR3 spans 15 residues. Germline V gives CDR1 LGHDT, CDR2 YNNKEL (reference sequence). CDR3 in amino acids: CASSHLQPLRFEAFF. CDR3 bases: TGTGCCAGCAGCCATCTCCAACCTTTGCGGTTTGAAGCTTTCTTT. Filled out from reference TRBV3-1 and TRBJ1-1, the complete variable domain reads DTAVSQTPKYLVTQMGNDKSIKCEQNLGHDTMYWYKQDSKKFLKIMFSYNNKELIINETVPNRFSPKSPDKAHLNLHINSLELGDSAVYFCASSHLQPLRFEAFFGQGTRLTVV.

The CDR3 sequence is CSARDGGQNQETQYF. DNA for the CDR3: TGCAGTGCTAGAGATGGCGGACAGAACCAAGAGACCCAGTACTTC. V and J are TRBV20-1 and TRBJ2-5; TRBD1 is a possible D gene (6 bases). This CDR3 contains 15 residues. With 0 bases removed from V and 0 bases from J, the gap between germline ends came to 11 bases. CDR1 and CDR2 from the germline V gene are DFQATT and SNEGSKA (reference sequence).

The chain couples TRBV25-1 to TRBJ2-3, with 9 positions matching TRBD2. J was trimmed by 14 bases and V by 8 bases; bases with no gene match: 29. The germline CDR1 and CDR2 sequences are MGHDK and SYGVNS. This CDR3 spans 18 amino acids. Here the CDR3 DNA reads TGTGCCAGCTCCTCGGCGGGAGGGGTAGGGGACCTACACAGATACGCGTATTTT. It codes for CASSSAGGVGDLHRYAYF.

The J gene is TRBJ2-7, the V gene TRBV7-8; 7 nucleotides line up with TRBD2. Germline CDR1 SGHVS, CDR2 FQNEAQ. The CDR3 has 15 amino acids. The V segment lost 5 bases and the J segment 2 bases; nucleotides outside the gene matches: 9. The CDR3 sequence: CASSRGRAGPYEQYF. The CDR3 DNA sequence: TGTGCCAGCAGCCGGGGGAGAGCGGGACCCTACGAGCAGTACTTC.

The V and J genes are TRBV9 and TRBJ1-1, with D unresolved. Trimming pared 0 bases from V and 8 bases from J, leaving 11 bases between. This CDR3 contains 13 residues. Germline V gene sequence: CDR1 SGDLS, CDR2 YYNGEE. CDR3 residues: CASSVVAAEEAFF. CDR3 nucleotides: TGTGCCAGCAGCGTAGTAGCAGCCGAGGAAGCTTTCTTT.

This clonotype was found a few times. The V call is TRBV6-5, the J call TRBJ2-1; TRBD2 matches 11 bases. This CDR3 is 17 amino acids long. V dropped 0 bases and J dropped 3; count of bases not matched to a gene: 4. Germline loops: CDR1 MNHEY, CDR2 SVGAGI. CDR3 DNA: TGTGCCAGCAGTTACTCCGGCCTAGCGGGAGGCTACAATGAGCAGTTCTTC. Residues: CASSYSGLAGGYNEQFF.

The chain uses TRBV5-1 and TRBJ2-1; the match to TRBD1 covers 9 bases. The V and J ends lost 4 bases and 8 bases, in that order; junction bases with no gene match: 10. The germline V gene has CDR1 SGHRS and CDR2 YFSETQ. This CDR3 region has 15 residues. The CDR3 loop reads CASSASTGGLDEQFF. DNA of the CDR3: TGCGCCAGCAGCGCCTCAACAGGGGGCTTGGATGAGCAGTTCTTC. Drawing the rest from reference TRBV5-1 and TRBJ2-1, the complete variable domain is KAGVTQTPRYLIKTRGQQVTLSCSPISGHRSVSWYQQTPGQGLQFLFEYFSETQRNKGNFPGRFSGRQFSNSRSEMNVSTLELGDSALYLCASSASTGGLDEQFFGPGTRLTVL.

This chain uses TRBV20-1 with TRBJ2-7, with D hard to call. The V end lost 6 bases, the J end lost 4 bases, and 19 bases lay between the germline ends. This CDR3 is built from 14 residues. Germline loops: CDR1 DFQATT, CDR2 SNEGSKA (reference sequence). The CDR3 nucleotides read TGCAGTGCCAGGCTCCCAAGCAACGTGTACGAGCAGTACTTC. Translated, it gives CSARLPSNVYEQYF.

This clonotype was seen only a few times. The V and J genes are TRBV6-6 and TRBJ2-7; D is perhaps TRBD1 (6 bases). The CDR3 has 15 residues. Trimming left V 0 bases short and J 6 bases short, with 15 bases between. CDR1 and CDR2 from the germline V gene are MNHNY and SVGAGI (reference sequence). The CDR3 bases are TGTGCCAGCAGTTACTCGGGGACACGAGGTCGCGAGCAGTACTTC. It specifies CASSYSGTRGREQYF.

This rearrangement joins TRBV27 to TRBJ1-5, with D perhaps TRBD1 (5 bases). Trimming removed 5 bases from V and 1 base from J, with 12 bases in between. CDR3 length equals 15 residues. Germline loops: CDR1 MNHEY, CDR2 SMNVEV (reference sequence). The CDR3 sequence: CASSPRVGSNQPQHF. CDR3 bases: TGTGCCAGCAGTCCCAGGGTGGGGAGCAATCAGCCCCAGCATTTT.

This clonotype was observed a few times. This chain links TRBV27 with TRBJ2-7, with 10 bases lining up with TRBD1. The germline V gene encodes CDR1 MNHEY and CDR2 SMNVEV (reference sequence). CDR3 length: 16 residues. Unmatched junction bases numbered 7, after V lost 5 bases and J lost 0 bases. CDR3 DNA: TGTGCCAGCAGTCCCCGGGACAGGGGTTTCTCCTACGAGCAGTACTTC. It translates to CASSPRDRGFSYEQYF.

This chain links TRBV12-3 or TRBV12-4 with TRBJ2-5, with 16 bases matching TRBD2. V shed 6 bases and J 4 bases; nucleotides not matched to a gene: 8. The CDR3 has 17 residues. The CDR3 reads CASSLGTSGGARETQYF. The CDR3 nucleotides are TGTGCCAGCAGCCTAGGGACTAGCGGGGGGGCCAGAGAGACCCAGTACTTC.

The CDR3 bases are TGTGCCAGCTCACCCGGGCCGGCTATAGCCAAAAACATTCAGTACTTC. Encoded protein: CASSPGPAIAKNIQYF. This rearrangement joins TRBV18 to TRBJ2-4; D gene unclear. Germline V gene lookup returns CDR1 KGHSH and CDR2 LQKENI. V shed 3 bases and J shed 0 bases, with 12 bases lying between them. The CDR3 runs to 16 residues.

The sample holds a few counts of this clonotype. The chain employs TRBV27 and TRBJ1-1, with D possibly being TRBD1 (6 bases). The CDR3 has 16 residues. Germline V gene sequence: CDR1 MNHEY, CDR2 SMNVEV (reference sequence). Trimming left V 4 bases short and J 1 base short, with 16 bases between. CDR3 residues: CASSSSGVRENTEAFF. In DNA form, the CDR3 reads TGTGCCAGCAGTTCCTCAGGGGTGAGAGAGAACACTGAAGCTTTCTTT.

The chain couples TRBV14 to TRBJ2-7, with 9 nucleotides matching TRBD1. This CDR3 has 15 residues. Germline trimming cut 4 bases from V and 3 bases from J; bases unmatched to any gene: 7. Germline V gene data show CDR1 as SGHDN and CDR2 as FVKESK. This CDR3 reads CASSLNRGQIYEQYF. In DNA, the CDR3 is TGTGCCAGCAGCCTAAACAGGGGGCAGATCTACGAGCAGTACTTC. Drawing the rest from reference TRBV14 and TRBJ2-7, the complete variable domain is EAGVTQFPSHSVIEKGQTVTLRCDPISGHDNLYWYRRVMGKEIKFLLHFVKESKQDESGMPNNRFLAERTGGTYSTLKVQPAELEDSGVYFCASSLNRGQIYEQYFGPGTRLTVT.

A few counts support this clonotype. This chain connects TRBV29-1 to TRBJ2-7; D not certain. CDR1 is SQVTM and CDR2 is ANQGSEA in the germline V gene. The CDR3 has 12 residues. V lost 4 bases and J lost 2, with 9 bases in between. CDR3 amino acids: CSVAQQPYEQYF. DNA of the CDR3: TGCAGCGTTGCCCAGCAACCCTACGAGCAGTACTTC.

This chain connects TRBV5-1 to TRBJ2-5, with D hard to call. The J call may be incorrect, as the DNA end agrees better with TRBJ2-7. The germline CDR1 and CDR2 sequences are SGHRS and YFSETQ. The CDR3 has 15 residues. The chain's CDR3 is CASSLGAANRREQYF. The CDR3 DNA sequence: TGCGCCAGCAGCTTGGGGGCCGCAAATCGACGCGAGCAGTACTTC.

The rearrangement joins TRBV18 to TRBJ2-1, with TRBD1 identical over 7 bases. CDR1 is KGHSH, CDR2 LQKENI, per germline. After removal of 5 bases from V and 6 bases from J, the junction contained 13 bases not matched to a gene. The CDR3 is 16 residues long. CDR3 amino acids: CASSTSGGVSPNEQFF. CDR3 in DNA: TGTGCCAGCTCAACCTCAGGGGGAGTTTCGCCCAATGAGCAGTTCTTC.